A selection of T cell receptor beta chains follows, all from one sample in a study of cytomegalovirus exposure and HLA in healthy donors. The protocol was immunoSEQ multiplex PCR, while the TCRdb copy is restricted to in-frame clones and leaves out a portion. The top ten hold around 8.4% of the sample, which has about 86,000 clones, 70% to 85% seen once. Sequencing used PBMCs. The receptors shown here come from a man in his sixties in good health and CMV-seronegative. Both conserved end residues are part of each CDR3. D genes are given only for firm matches. Clone sizes are given selectively: once, few, many, or a class where the clone is expanded.

j_call | clone_size | d_call | v_call | cdr3_nt | cdr3_aa
TRBJ2-7 | NA | TRBD2 | TRBV4-1 | TGCGCCAGCAGCCAACTAGCGGGAGTCCAGCAGTACTTC | CASSQLAGVQQYF
TRBJ2-3 | few | NA | TRBV5-6 | TGTGCCAGCAGCTTTCTATACCCCGGCACAGATACGCAGTATTTT | CASSFLYPGTDTQYF
TRBJ2-1 | NA | TRBD1 | TRBV6-1 | TGTGCCAGCAGTGACCGGGACAGGGCATACAATGAGCAGTTCTTC | CASSDRDRAYNEQFF
TRBJ1-1 | NA | NA | TRBV19 | TGTGCCAGTAGTATAGGAATGTTGGTCCAGGGTAGGGGCACTGAAGCTTTCTTT | CASSIGMLVQGRGTEAFF
TRBJ2-3 | NA | NA | TRBV28 | TGTGCCAGCAGTTTGGTGACCCCGGGAGCCCGCACAGATACGCAGTATTTT | CASSLVTPGARTDTQYF
TRBJ2-3 | few | NA | TRBV25-1 | TGTGCCAGCAGGTTGGGGCTCACAGATACGCAGTATTTT | CASRLGLTDTQYF
TRBJ1-4 | NA | TRBD1 | TRBV5-1 | TGCGCCAGCAGCCCCGGGGGGGACAGTGCAAATGAAAAACTGTTTTTT | CASSPGGDSANEKLFF
TRBJ2-7 | once | TRBD2 | TRBV27 | TGTGCCAGCAGTTTTAGTAGCGGGGGGTCCCCCTACGAGCAGTACTTC | CASSFSSGGSPYEQYF
TRBJ2-7 | NA | TRBD2 | TRBV5-1 | TGCGCCAGCAGCTCCTCTAGCGGCAGCTCCTACGAGCAGTACTTC | CASSSSSGSSYEQYF
TRBJ1-5 | NA | NA | TRBV28 | TGTGCCAGCACTCCCCCGGGGGACCTGGGGAGCAATCAGCCCCAGCATTTT | CASTPPGDLGSNQPQHF
TRBJ1-2 | NA | TRBD1 | TRBV19 | TGTGCCAGTAGTATTGACAGGGACTATGGCTACACCTTC | CASSIDRDYGYTF
TRBJ2-7 | NA | NA | TRBV4-1 | TGCGCCAGCAGCCAAGATCTAGGGGCGGACGCCTACGAGCAGTACTTC | CASSQDLGADAYEQYF
TRBJ2-7 | NA | TRBD1 | TRBV7-2 | TGTGCCAGCAGCAAACAGGGGGGCCTAGGTGGGTACGAGCAGTACTTC | CASSKQGGLGGYEQYF
TRBJ2-7 | few | NA | TRBV25-1 | TGTGCCAGCAGTGAGGCAGGGGACAACGAGCAGTACTTC | CASSEAGDNEQYF
TRBJ1-5 | NA | TRBD1 | TRBV13 | TGTGCCAGCAGCTACCGTCGGGGGACAGGGATCACCCTTCAGCCCCAGCATTTT | CASSYRRGTGITLQPQHF
TRBJ2-1 | few | TRBD2 | TRBV11-2 | TGTGCCAGCAGCTTAAAAACTAGCGGGACATACAATGAGCAGTTCTTC | CASSLKTSGTYNEQFF
TRBJ2-7 | NA | TRBD1 | TRBV28 | TGTGCCAGCAGTTTAGGGCCCATCCTACAGGGGGCGATCCTAACGGGCTACGAGCAGTACTTC | CASSLGPILQGAILTGYEQYF
TRBJ2-1 | few | TRBD2 | TRBV5-8 | TGTGCCAGCAGCTTGGTCGCGGGAGGGGTTGCTGAGCAGTTCTTC | CASSLVAGGVAEQFF
TRBJ2-1 | NA | TRBD2 | TRBV5-1 | TGCGCCAGCAGCCCGGGGACTAGCGGGAGGGGTTACAATGAGCAGTTCTTC | CASSPGTSGRGYNEQFF
TRBJ2-5 | NA | TRBD2 | TRBV7-8 | TGTGCCAGCAGCGCCAAGACTAGCGGGAGGGGGGAGACCCAGTACTTC | CASSAKTSGRGETQYF
TRBJ2-2 | NA | NA | TRBV2 | TGTGCCAGCAGTGAATTGACAGGCCGGAACACCGGGGAGCTGTTTTTT | CASSELTGRNTGELFF
TRBJ2-3 | NA | TRBD2 | TRBV5-4 | TGTGCCAGCAGCTTGGAAATTAGCGGGGGAGCAGATACGCAGTATTTT | CASSLEISGGADTQYF
TRBJ1-1 | once | NA | TRBV25-1 | TGTGCCAGCAGTGCCAACGGACAGTTTGAAGCTTTCTTT | CASSANGQFEAFF
TRBJ2-5 | NA | TRBD2 | TRBV25-1 | TGTGCCAGCAGTGCCGACTCCGGTACTAGCGGGAGGTGGCGGACCCAGTACTTC | CASSADSGTSGRWRTQYF